The 18 T cell receptor beta chains below come from one sample, sequenced in a study of blood T cell repertoires in COVID-19. The method was immunoSEQ multiplex PCR; TCRdb's version includes in-frame clones alone and lacks a portion of them. The data show 180,000 or so clones, roughly 87% seen once. Sequencing was performed on PBMCs or T cells enriched from blood (not recorded which). The receptors come from a human donor with acute COVID-19. The donor label of this sample is uncertain.

The chain uses TRBV19 and TRBJ2-3, with 7 positions matching TRBD1. CDR1 is LNHDA, CDR2 SQIVND, per germline (reference sequence). This CDR3 region has 14 residues. J was trimmed by 4 bases and V by 6 bases; bases with no gene match: 7. CDR3 sequence: CASRLGQRADTQYF. In DNA form, the CDR3 reads TGTGCCAGTAGATTGGGACAGAGAGCAGATACGCAGTATTTT.

The chain employs TRBV7-8 and TRBJ1-6, with D possibly being TRBD1 (6 bases). The germline V gene has CDR1 SGHVS and CDR2 FQNEAQ. The length of the CDR3 is 17 residues. Trimming removed 2 bases from V and 2 bases from J, with 13 bases in between. This CDR3 is CASSLRRGATYNSPLHF. In DNA form, the CDR3 reads TGTGCCAGCAGCTTAAGGCGGGGGGCAACCTATAATTCACCCCTCCACTTT.

This chain uses TRBV7-8 with TRBJ2-5, with D possibly matching TRBD1 (6 bases). The CDR3 totals 15 residues. Germline-derived CDR1 and CDR2 are SGHVS and FQNEAQ. V lost 5 bases to trimming and J lost 7 bases, with 20 bases between them. The CDR3 DNA follows: TGTGCCAGCAGCCCTACCCGGACAGACCAGGGGACCCAGTACTTC. This encodes CASSPTRTDQGTQYF.

This CDR3 is CAWSVRVSDTQYF. The CDR3 DNA sequence: TGTGCCTGGAGTGTACGGGTGTCAGATACGCAGTATTTT. The chain is built from TRBV30 and TRBJ2-3; D ambiguous. Trimming stripped 0 bases from V and 4 bases from J, with 8 bases between. Germline CDR1 reads GTSNPN; CDR2 reads SVGIG (reference sequence). CDR3 size: 13 residues.

This clone was counted at least ten times. V and J are TRBV4-3 and TRBJ1-1; TRBD1 agrees at 7 bases. Germline V gene lookup returns CDR1 LGHNA and CDR2 YSLEER. Trimming cost V 0 bases and J 4 bases; bases outside gene matches: 14. CDR3 size: 18 residues. The CDR3 sequence: CASSQDLATGRWGTEAFF. CDR3 coding DNA: TGCGCCAGCAGCCAAGATCTGGCGACAGGGAGGTGGGGCACTGAAGCTTTCTTT.

This clone was seen just once. The chain is built from TRBV19 and TRBJ2-5; tentatively, D is TRBD2 (5 bases). CDR3 length: 13 residues. V was trimmed by 6 bases and J by 5 bases, leaving 13 bases between them. Germline V gene lookup returns CDR1 LNHDA and CDR2 SQIVND (reference sequence). The CDR3 DNA reads as TGTGCCAGTAGACGGCTAGCCGGCGAGACCCAGTACTTC. It codes for CASRRLAGETQYF.

V is TRBV4-3 and J is TRBJ1-1; D might be TRBD1 (6 bases). The V end lost 1 base, the J end lost 6 bases, and 18 bases lay between the germline ends. The CDR3 consists of 16 residues. Per germline, CDR1 LGHNA and CDR2 YSLEER. CDR3 protein: CASSQVLQGATPEAFF. The CDR3 DNA follows: TGCGCCAGCAGCCAAGTCCTACAGGGCGCTACCCCTGAAGCTTTCTTT.

The chain recombines TRBV7-9 with TRBJ1-3, with 7 nucleotides matching TRBD1. The CDR3 contains 16 residues. Germline CDR1 and CDR2: SEHNR and FQNEAQ (reference sequence). The junction had 12 bases not matched to a gene; V was cut back by 6 bases and J by 4 bases. As DNA, the CDR3 is TGTGCCAGCAGGGCCGGGACAGAGATATCCGGAAACACCATATATTTT. The encoded protein is CASRAGTEISGNTIYF.

The rearrangement joins TRBV23-1 to TRBJ2-5; D may be TRBD1 (5 bases). TRBV23-1 is assigned to the ORF class and has an uncertain function. The CDR3 is 14 residues long. The ends were cut back, 0 bases at V and 5 bases at J, with 10 bases in the middle. CDR3 sequence (DNA): TGCGCCAGCAGTCAATCGGGGCTACGGGAGACCCAGTACTTC. Translation: CASSQSGLRETQYF.

The genes are TRBV30 and TRBJ2-5, with D possibly matching TRBD2 (6 bases). Germline V lookup: CDR1 GTSNPN, CDR2 SVGIG (reference sequence). This CDR3 contains 13 residues. Deletions cut 1 base from V and 2 bases from J, with 8 bases between. The CDR3 DNA is TGTGCCTGGAGTGCGGGGAGGCAAGAGACCCAGTACTTC. Its translation: CAWSAGRQETQYF.

The V and J genes are TRBV5-6 and TRBJ2-7; weak D call: TRBD2 (7 bases). The germline V gene encodes CDR1 SGHDT and CDR2 YYEEEE. The CDR3 has 16 amino acids. V dropped 0 bases and J dropped 6 bases, with 19 bases sitting between them. The CDR3 DNA follows: TGTGCCAGCAGCTTGGGGGGGGGCCCAAAAGGTGCCGAGCAGTACTTC. Amino acid sequence: CASSLGGGPKGAEQYF.

The genes are TRBV14 and TRBJ2-5, with D possibly matching TRBD1 (6 bases). The germline V and J ends were trimmed by 4 bases and 3 bases, with 15 bases remaining between them. Germline lookup yields CDR1 SGHDN and CDR2 FVKESK. The CDR3 has 15 amino acids. The CDR3, as DNA: TGTGCCAGCAGCCGGCGACAGGTTAAGAAAGAGACCCAGTACTTC. It yields the protein CASSRRQVKKETQYF.

The J gene is TRBJ1-2, the V gene TRBV7-2; no definite D call. The ends were cut back, 6 bases at V and 3 bases at J, with 11 bases in the middle. The CDR3 consists of 13 residues. Germline V CDR1 and CDR2: SGHTA, FQGNSA. This CDR3 is CASSPTTYYGYTF. The CDR3 bases are TGTGCCAGCAGTCCCACTACATACTATGGCTACACCTTC. The variable domain in full, with the rest retrieved from reference TRBV7-2 and TRBJ1-2, is GAGVSQSPSNKVTEKGKDVELRCDPISGHTALYWYRQSLGQGLEFLIYFQGNSAPDKSGLPSDRFSAERTGGSVSTLTIQRTQQEDSAVYLCASSPTTYYGYTFGSGTRLTVV.

This clone was observed once. The J gene is TRBJ1-2, the V gene TRBV5-8; 10 nucleotides match TRBD1. V lost 6 bases, J lost 8 bases, and 13 bases stayed unmatched. Germline CDR1 is SGHTS and CDR2 is YDEGEE. The CDR3 covers 15 residues. The CDR3 reads CASNPGTGDGGGYTF. The CDR3 DNA reads TGTGCCAGCAACCCCGGGACAGGGGATGGTGGGGGCTACACCTTC.

On this clone itself: Distinct nucleotide sequences in the sample also encode this CDR3. The chain has TRBV3-1 (or the pseudogene TRBV3-2) and TRBJ2-3; 9 bases match TRBD2. V trimming: 3 bases; J trimming: 3 bases; junction bases outside the gene matches: 4. Germline assignment: CDR1 LGHDT and CDR2 YNNKEL (reference sequence). The CDR3 runs 15 residues. The CDR3 is CASSHGTSSTDTQYF. The CDR3, as DNA: TGTGCCAGCAGCCATGGGACTAGCAGTACAGATACGCAGTATTTT.

This CDR3 is CASKGQINSPLHF. The CDR3 DNA reads TGTGCCAGTAAGGGGCAGATTAATTCACCCCTCCACTTT. The chain links TRBV19 to TRBJ1-6; D might be TRBD1 (5 bases). CDR1 is LNHDA and CDR2 is SQIVND in the germline V gene (reference sequence). V lost 7 bases and J 6 bases, leaving 10 bases between the germline ends. CDR3 length equals 13 residues.

DNA for the CDR3: TGTGCCAGCAGCGGAGGGGTGGGTGGCTACACCTTC. Amino acid sequence: CASSGGVGGYTF. V and J are TRBV2 and TRBJ1-2, with D perhaps TRBD1 (5 bases). Germline V lookup: CDR1 SNHLY, CDR2 FYNNEI. The CDR3 is made up of 12 amino acids. V lost 6 bases and J 7 bases, leaving 12 bases between the germline ends. Based on the CDR3 plus reference TRBV2 and TRBJ1-2, the full variable domain is EPEVTQTPSHQVTQMGQEVILRCVPISNHLYFYWYRQILGQKVEFLVSFYNNEISEKSEIFDDQFSVERPDGSNFTLKIRSTKLEDSAMYFCASSGGVGGYTFGSGTRLTVV.

The J gene is TRBJ2-7, the V gene TRBV4-1; 8 bases are shared with TRBD1. The CDR3 extends over 13 amino acids. Germline-derived CDR1 and CDR2 are MGHRA and YSYEKL. With 6 bases clipped from V and 5 bases from J, the junction kept 6 bases outside the gene matches. CDR3 protein: CASSQTGADEQYF. For the CDR3, the DNA is TGCGCCAGCAGTCAGACAGGGGCGGACGAGCAGTACTTC.